Listed here are 19 T cell receptor beta chains from one sample, sequenced in a study of OX40 agonist ivuxolimab in advanced cancers. Sequencing was performed with immunoSEQ multiplex PCR; in TCRdb, only in-frame clones are kept and a portion is missing. The sample lists some 98,000 clones, 91% occurring once. The input for sequencing was CD4+ or CD8+ T cells sorted from blood, taken in a trial of the OX40 agonist ivuxolimab. The receptor source for this set is an adult with an advanced solid tumor such as melanoma, head and neck, liver or kidney cancer.

This chain links TRBV2 with TRBJ1-5, with D tentatively TRBD1 (5 bases). This CDR3 has 13 amino acids. The V end was cut by 8 bases, the J end by 4 bases, with 12 bases between. Germline V gene data show CDR1 as SNHLY and CDR2 as FYNNEI. CDR3 in amino acids: CASGGVGNQPQHF. The CDR3 DNA follows: TGTGCCAGCGGAGGGGTGGGAAATCAGCCCCAGCATTTT.

The chain employs TRBV7-2 and TRBJ2-7; D perhaps matches TRBD2 (5 bases). Germline lookup yields CDR1 SGHTA and CDR2 FQGNSA. The V and J ends lost 5 bases and 1 base respectively, with 15 bases between them. The CDR3 is 15 residues long. The CDR3 DNA is TGTGCCAGCAGCCACGGACTGCTAAATTCCTACGAGCAGTACTTC. Protein sequence: CASSHGLLNSYEQYF.

The V call is TRBV28, the J call TRBJ1-1, with TRBD1 matching 7 bases. The CDR3 totals 13 residues. The V gene end was trimmed by 6 bases and the J gene end by 2 bases; junction bases not matched to a gene: 3. Germline V gives CDR1 MDHEN, CDR2 SYDVKM. CDR3 sequence reads: CASSRQGNTEAFF. CDR3 bases: TGTGCCAGCAGCCGACAGGGAAACACTGAAGCTTTCTTT.

The V gene is TRBV28, the J gene TRBJ1-1; D is unresolved. V was shortened by 3 bases and J by 1 base, with 6 bases between the two germline ends. The CDR3 totals 13 residues. Germline-derived CDR1 and CDR2 are MDHEN and SYDVKM. CDR3 sequence (DNA): TGTGCCAGCAGTTTTAGCGGGAACACTGAAGCTTTCTTT. Amino acid sequence: CASSFSGNTEAFF.

The chain is built from TRBV29-1 and TRBJ2-2; TRBD2 might be the D (5 bases). The CDR3 is 13 amino acids. V was clipped by 4 bases and J by 5 bases, with 11 bases between them. Germline-derived CDR1 and CDR2 are SQVTM and ANQGSEA. The CDR3: CSVVIGGTGELFF. CDR3 DNA sequence: TGCAGCGTTGTCATCGGCGGGACCGGGGAGCTGTTTTTT.

This chain uses TRBV19 with TRBJ2-5; maybe TRBD1 (5 bases). The CDR3 totals 17 residues. The V end lost 2 bases, the J end lost 1 base, and 17 bases lay between the germline ends. Germline V gene sequence: CDR1 LNHDA, CDR2 SQIVND (reference sequence). DNA of the CDR3: TGTGCCAGTAGTATAACCAGGACAACCAACGTCCAAGAGACCCAGTACTTC. Protein product: CASSITRTTNVQETQYF.

This clone was detected once. CDR3 residues: CASSSLGGGLRVTKLFF. In DNA, the CDR3 is TGTGCCAGCAGCTCCCTTGGAGGAGGGCTTCGGGTGACAAAACTGTTTTTT. The chain has TRBV7-2 and TRBJ1-4; D is unclear. Trimming stripped 4 bases from V and 10 bases from J, with 25 bases between. The germline gives CDR1 SGHTA, CDR2 FQGNSA. This CDR3 has 17 amino acids.

Worth noting for this clone: The germline gene is not matched at one end of the junction; a read error may be the cause. In DNA, the CDR3 is TGTGCCAGCAGCCTGACAGCGGGGATCGCAGGGCGGGTCTTC. This encodes CASSLTAGIAGRVF. The chain has TRBV28 and TRBJ2-1; 7 nucleotides align to TRBD2. CDR1 and CDR2 (germline): MDHEN, SYDVKM. CDR3 length: 14 amino acids.

This chain uses TRBV30 with TRBJ2-5; D is perhaps TRBD2 (6 bases). The CDR3 loop spans 11 amino acids. Germline lookup yields CDR1 GTSNPN and CDR2 SVGIG (reference sequence). V lost 8 bases, J lost 1 base, and 8 bases lay in between. In nucleotides, the CDR3 is TGTGCCGGAGGGACCCAAGAGACCCAGTACTTC. Protein: CAGGTQETQYF.

This chain links TRBV19 with TRBJ2-1, with 10 bases that match TRBD2. The CDR3 covers 19 residues. Germline V gene data show CDR1 as LNHDA and CDR2 as SQIVND (reference sequence). V lost 0 bases, J lost 5 bases, and 13 bases stayed unmatched. CDR3 amino acids: CASSIDPWRTSGMNNEQFF. As DNA, the CDR3 is TGTGCCAGTAGTATAGACCCCTGGAGAACTAGCGGGATGAACAATGAGCAGTTCTTC.

The chain joins TRBV28 to TRBJ1-2, with 10 nucleotides matching TRBD1. This CDR3 spans 13 amino acids. After removal of 11 bases from V and 7 bases from J, the junction contained 10 bases not matched to a gene. Germline V gene data show CDR1 as MDHEN and CDR2 as SYDVKM. Here the CDR3 DNA reads TGTGCCCTACGAGGACAGGGGGGAATTGGCTACACCTTC. Amino acids: CALRGQGGIGYTF.

This chain joins TRBV4-2 and TRBJ2-7, with 9 bases aligning to TRBD2. The CDR3 length is 16 residues. CDR1 and CDR2 (germline): LGHNA, YNFKEQ. The J segment lost 2 bases and the V segment lost 0 bases, leaving 5 bases of the junction unmatched. CDR3 DNA sequence: TGTGCCAGCAGCCAAGACCAGCTAGCGGGACCCTACGAGCAGTACTTC. Amino acid sequence: CASSQDQLAGPYEQYF.

This chain links TRBV7-5 with TRBJ1-1; TRBD1 reflects the table's D call only, with no check against the DNA. TRBV7-5 corresponds to a pseudogene. CDR3 length: 14 amino acids. The CDR3 loop is CARSFRGQDPEAFF. The CDR3 coding sequence is TGTGCCAGAAGCTTCCGAGGACAGGACCCTGAAGCTTTCTTT.

The rearrangement links TRBV18 to TRBJ2-1; 12 bases map to TRBD1. This CDR3 spans 16 amino acids. Losses at the gene ends were 4 bases for V and 8 bases for J; bases not matched to a gene: 9. Per germline, CDR1 KGHSH and CDR2 LQKENI. CDR3: CASSLHPGTGGDEQFF. The CDR3 DNA sequence: TGTGCCAGCTCACTTCATCCCGGGACAGGGGGCGATGAGCAGTTCTTC.

This clone showed up just once. The rearrangement joins TRBV4-1 to TRBJ2-2; TRBD2 is a possible D gene (6 bases). Per the germline V gene, CDR1 is MGHRA and CDR2 is YSYEKL. V was shortened by 1 base and J by 4 bases, with 13 bases between the two germline ends. The CDR3 is 16 residues long. Here the CDR3 reads CASSQVGGATTGELFF. DNA of the CDR3: TGCGCCAGCAGCCAAGTCGGGGGAGCGACCACCGGGGAGCTGTTTTTT.

The chain uses TRBV11-3 and TRBJ2-5; a weak D match, TRBD2 (6 bases). Germline V CDR1 and CDR2: SGHNT, YENEEA. The CDR3 covers 14 residues. Deletions cut 6 bases from V and 4 bases from J, with 15 bases between. This CDR3 is CASSSGGRRETQYF. Here the CDR3 DNA reads TGTGCCAGCAGTTCAGGAGGGAGAAGAGAGACCCAGTACTTC.

Written as DNA, the CDR3 is TGTGCCAGCAGCCCCAGCGGGAGGGCGAGGGATGAGCAGTTCTTC. Translating gives CASSPSGRARDEQFF. The chain has TRBV7-9 and TRBJ2-1; 10 bases match TRBD2. The length of the CDR3 is 15 residues. CDR1 and CDR2 (germline): SEHNR, FQNEAQ (reference sequence). Trimming took 5 bases from V and 8 from J; bases not matched to a gene: 9.

CDR3 sequence: CASSPNAAETQYF. The CDR3 nucleotides are TGTGCCAGCAGCCCGAATGCAGCGGAGACCCAGTACTTC. The chain joins TRBV7-7 to TRBJ2-5; D ambiguous. This CDR3 has 13 residues. Trimming stripped 5 bases from V and 5 bases from J, with 12 bases between. The V gene's germline CDR1 is SSHAT and CDR2 FNYEAQ (reference sequence).

In this sample, this clone turned up a few times. This chain links TRBV4-3 with TRBJ2-2; 12 nucleotides line up with TRBD1. The length of the CDR3 is 20 residues. Trimming at V came to 1 base and at J to 2 bases, leaving 11 bases not matched to a gene. Per germline, CDR1 LGHNA and CDR2 YSLEER. For the CDR3, the DNA is TGCGCCAGCAGCCAAGGTCCCCCCGGGACAGGGGGCCTAAACACCGGGGAGCTGTTTTTT. Translated: CASSQGPPGTGGLNTGELFF.